These 19 T cell receptor beta chains share one sample of origin, sequenced in a study of human T cells and chemical hapten exposure. A single record per CDR3 protein comes from TCRdb applying MiXCR to the RACE reads. This table has some 340,000 distinct CDR3 sequences, around 7% appearing once. The sample's time point: patch test 1, 2 weeks after DPC sensitization. Treatment denoted: therapeutic diphenylcyclopropenone sensitization with weekly scalp DPC. This sample comprised whole blood, obtained in connection with sensitization to the hapten diphenylcyclopropenone (DPC). All receptors derive from a young woman with alopecia areata. Some clones in this sample may be carry-over from other donors' samples.

The gene calls are TRBV2 and TRBJ2-2, with D perhaps matching TRBD1 or TRBD2 (5 bases each). Germline CDR1 reads SNHLY; CDR2 reads FYNNEI. There are 14 residues in the CDR3. Trimming removed 7 bases from V and 5 bases from J, with 14 bases in between. The CDR3 nucleotides read TGTGCCAGCAATAGGCAGGGAGTAACCGGGGAGCTGTTTTTT. It codes for CASNRQGVTGELFF.

This clonotype was counted at least ten times. The chain links TRBV7-2 to TRBJ1-6, with D possibly TRBD1 on 5 matching bases. V lost 2 bases and J lost 2, with 19 bases in between. The CDR3 is 19 residues long. CDR1 and CDR2 (germline): SGHTA, FQGNSA. Here the CDR3 reads CASSLIPPGKNTYNSPLHF. CDR3 coding DNA: TGTGCCAGCAGCTTAATCCCCCCAGGGAAGAACACCTATAATTCACCCCTCCACTTT.

This clonotype was found many times. V is TRBV2 and J is TRBJ1-5; D gene unclear. Per germline, CDR1 SNHLY and CDR2 FYNNEI. The length of the CDR3 is 14 residues. V shed 4 bases and J shed 1 base, with 8 bases lying between them. This chain's CDR3 is CASSGEQSNQPQHF. CDR3 in DNA: TGTGCCAGCAGTGGGGAGCAAAGCAATCAGCCCCAGCATTTT.

This clonotype was counted between two and nine times. This rearrangement joins TRBV20-1 to TRBJ1-1; 7 bases map to TRBD1. With 6 bases clipped from V and 5 bases from J, the junction kept 12 bases outside the gene matches. This CDR3 region has 14 residues. The germline CDR1 and CDR2 sequences are DFQATT and SNEGSKA (reference sequence). The CDR3 region is CSAPIDRVRTEAFF. The CDR3 DNA is TGCAGTGCCCCTATAGACAGGGTGCGTACTGAAGCTTTCTTT.

This clonotype appeared a few times. The chain employs TRBV20-1 and TRBJ1-2; D gene uncertain. Germline V gene lookup returns CDR1 DFQATT and CDR2 SNEGSKA (reference sequence). V was shortened by 1 base and J by 1 base, with 10 bases between the two germline ends. The CDR3 is 14 residues long. The CDR3 here is CSARVAGFNYGYTF. As DNA, the CDR3 is TGCAGTGCTAGAGTCGCAGGATTTAACTATGGCTACACCTTC.

This clonotype was seen ten or more times. The chain links TRBV20-1 to TRBJ2-3; maybe TRBD1 (5 bases). The germline V gene encodes CDR1 DFQATT and CDR2 SNEGSKA (reference sequence). V was clipped by 1 base and J by 4 bases, with 15 bases between them. This CDR3 contains 15 residues. CDR3 sequence (DNA): TGCAGTGCTAGAGGCCTTTGGGGCTGGGCAGATACGCAGTATTTT. Its protein product is CSARGLWGWADTQYF.

This chain joins TRBV10-3 and TRBJ1-6; 8 positions match TRBD1. With V trimmed by 6 bases and J by 10 bases, 11 bases remained unmatched. Per germline, CDR1 ENHRY and CDR2 SYGVKD. There are 15 residues in the CDR3. The CDR3 bases are TGTGCCATCAGCGAGGGACAGGAAGGAAGATCACCCCTCCACTTT. It encodes CAISEGQEGRSPLHF.

J is TRBJ2-3 and V is TRBV7-9, with 7 bases fitting TRBD2. The CDR3 consists of 18 residues. J lost 6 bases, V lost 6 bases, and 21 bases had no gene match. Per the germline V gene, CDR1 is SEHNR and CDR2 is FQNEAQ (reference sequence). The DNA for the CDR3 is TGTGCCAGCAGTCATAAAGACGGACGGGAGGCCCTCGCGGATACGCAGTATTTT. This gives the protein CASSHKDGREALADTQYF.

The chain combines TRBV6-5 with TRBJ2-3; D is perhaps TRBD2 (5 bases). Germline V gene sequence: CDR1 MNHEY, CDR2 SVGAGI. The CDR3 consists of 14 residues. V was clipped by 7 bases and J by 2 bases, with 13 bases between them. The CDR3 coding sequence is TGTGCCAGCAAACGCGGGCGAATCACAGATACGCAGTATTTT. It codes for CASKRGRITDTQYF.

This clonotype has at least ten counts. The chain couples TRBV12-3 or TRBV12-4 to TRBJ1-5; no firm D call. The CDR3 has 12 residues. V was trimmed by 6 bases and J by 7 bases, leaving 10 bases between them. The CDR3 is CASRHPGQPQHF. The CDR3 DNA sequence: TGTGCCAGCAGACATCCAGGACAGCCCCAGCATTTT.

The CDR3 DNA follows: TGCGCCAGCAGCCGCATTTTCCTGGGGGGGGCCAACAATTCACCCCTCCACTTT. Translating it yields CASSRIFLGGANNSPLHF. V usage is TRBV4-3 and J usage is TRBJ1-6, with a possible D match to TRBD1 (6 bases). V lost 4 bases and J lost 7, with 23 bases in between. CDR3 length: 18 amino acids. Germline values: CDR1 LGHNA, CDR2 YSLEER.

This clonotype was observed a handful of times. CDR3 amino acids: CASSSPGQAPYQPQHF. In DNA form, the CDR3 reads TGTGCCAGCAGCTCCCCCGGACAGGCGCCTTATCAGCCCCAGCATTTT. This sequence joins TRBV6-6 and TRBJ1-5, with 7 bases that match TRBD1. Looked up from germline, CDR1 is MNHNY and CDR2 is SVGAGI (reference sequence). The CDR3 runs 16 residues. V shed 6 bases, J shed 5 bases, and the junction held 13 bases outside the gene matches.

This clonotype has a handful of counts. In DNA, the CDR3 is TGTGCCATCTCCCGTTACACTGAAGCTTTCTTT. Translating it yields CAISRYTEAFF. The V and J genes are TRBV12-3 or TRBV12-4 and TRBJ1-1; D gene ambiguous. V was clipped by 10 bases and J by 3 bases, with 9 bases between them. The CDR3 covers 11 residues.

This clonotype was recorded at least ten times. The chain uses TRBV6-2 or TRBV6-3 and TRBJ2-3; D might be TRBD1 (6 bases). V was cut by 10 bases and J by 2 bases, with 22 bases left in between. Germline V gives CDR1 MNHEY, CDR2 SVGEGT. CDR3 length equals 16 residues. DNA for the CDR3: TGTGCCACCAGGGATTCGGACAGACCCTACACAGATACGCAGTATTTT. This translates into CATRDSDRPYTDTQYF.

This clonotype turned up a few times. This rearrangement joins TRBV12-3 or TRBV12-4 to TRBJ1-1; D not certain. The CDR3 loop spans 14 amino acids. Deletions cut 4 bases from V and 7 bases from J, with 16 bases between. CDR3 nucleotides: TGTGCCAGCAGTTACAACAATCTAGGTGATGAAGCTTTCTTT. This encodes CASSYNNLGDEAFF.

The genes are TRBV6-5 and TRBJ2-3, with D tentatively TRBD2 (6 bases). The V end lost 6 bases, the J end lost 5 bases, and 6 bases lay between the germline ends. This CDR3 is 11 amino acids long. Germline assignment: CDR1 MNHEY and CDR2 SVGAGI. CDR3 nucleotide sequence: TGTGCCAGCAGGCGGGAAGATACGCAGTATTTT. This encodes CASRREDTQYF.

This clonotype has a count of ten or more. The chain is built from TRBV6-2 or TRBV6-3 and TRBJ1-2, with D uncertain. V was trimmed by 2 bases and J by 2 bases, leaving 15 bases between them. CDR3 length equals 16 residues. Germline CDR1 and CDR2: MNHEY and SVGEGT. CDR3 loop: CASSYRRDGNNYGYTF. The CDR3 DNA reads TGTGCCAGCAGTTACCGGAGAGACGGGAACAACTATGGCTACACCTTC.

This clonotype has more than one count but fewer than ten. The rearrangement links TRBV28 to TRBJ2-7, with TRBD1 matching over 8 bases. The J segment lost 7 bases and the V segment lost 1 base, leaving 6 bases of the junction unmatched. Germline V CDR1 and CDR2: MDHEN, SYDVKM. This CDR3 has 14 amino acids. CDR3 sequence (DNA): TGTGCCAGCAGTTTATATCGCGGACAGGGAGAGCAGTACTTC. The encoded protein is CASSLYRGQGEQYF. The complete variable domain, with remaining parts taken from reference TRBV28 and TRBJ2-7, reads DVKVTQSSRYLVKRTGEKVFLECVQDMDHENMFWYRQDPGLGLRLIYFSYDVKMKEKGDIPEGYSVSREKKERFSLILESASTNQTSMYLCASSLYRGQGEQYFGPGTRLTVT.

This clonotype has a count of ten or more. V and J are TRBV29-1 and TRBJ2-7; D tentatively fits TRBD1 or TRBD2 (5 bases each). The germline CDR1 and CDR2 sequences are SQVTM and ANQGSEA. CDR3 length: 13 amino acids. V was clipped by 3 bases and J by 5 bases, with 14 bases between them. CDR3 bases: TGCAGCGTTGATGGGGGTAATGGTGACGAGCAGTACTTC. It yields the protein CSVDGGNGDEQYF.